The 2 T cell receptor beta chains listed next were all sequenced from one sample in a study of blood T cell repertoires in COVID-19. Only in-frame clones appear in the TCRdb table, and some are missing; sequencing was by immunoSEQ multiplex PCR. The table lists tens of thousands of clones, 65% to 85% of them singletons. The sample taken for sequencing was peripheral blood. Receptor source: a woman aged 80 or over with active or convalescent COVID-19.

The chain carries TRBV19 and TRBJ1-5; a possible D gene is TRBD1 (6 bases). This CDR3 is built from 17 residues. The germline V gene encodes CDR1 LNHDA and CDR2 SQIVND (reference sequence). V lost 5 bases and J 0 bases, leaving 17 bases between the germline ends. The chain's CDR3 is CASSPVDSRDSNQPQHF. The CDR3 nucleotides read TGTGCCAGTAGTCCGGTGGACAGTCGAGATAGCAATCAGCCCCAGCATTTT.

The chain employs TRBV5-5 and TRBJ1-2, with TRBD1 as a possible D gene (6 bases). Germline values: CDR1 SGHKS, CDR2 YYEKEE (reference sequence). V gave up 2 bases and J gave up 4 bases, with 9 bases separating them. The CDR3 is made up of 13 amino acids. Here the CDR3 DNA reads TGTGCCAGCAGCTTACAGGGTTCCTATGGCTACACCTTC. As protein: CASSLQGSYGYTF.